This TCR beta chain was sequenced for a study of blood T cell repertoires in COVID-19. Study-level background: Spain, Italy and the United States supplied samples that represented acute and convalescent COVID-19. Sources were T cells, B-cell-depleted T cells, or PBMCs; the material itself was cDNA or gDNA.

In the original workflow: Scientists estimated how many nucleated cells there were by amplifying reference gene primers. The assay was immunoSEQ multiplex PCR, and TCRdb's table has in-frame clones only and misses some. The V and J calls and clone size are taken from that table; D and trimming were inferred from the DNA. The table records 80,000 to 90,000 clones, approximately 79% of them present only once. Sequencing was carried out using peripheral blood. This sequence originates from a man between 65 and 79 years old with acute or convalescent COVID-19.

In DNA form, the CDR3 reads TGTGCCAGTGAGCGGGGGGGCGTCAATGAGCAGTTCTTC. Its protein product is CASERGGVNEQFF. This chain links TRBV10-3 with TRBJ2-1; 10 bases are a match to TRBD2. The CDR3 spans 13 residues. Germline V gene sequence: CDR1 ENHRY, CDR2 SYGVKD. V lost 10 bases, J lost 6 bases, and 6 bases stayed unmatched.